These 5 T cell receptor beta chains originate from one sample sequenced in a study of cytomegalovirus exposure and HLA in healthy donors. A multiplex PCR was run with 60 Vbeta primers and 13 Jbeta primers. Sequencing was performed with immunoSEQ multiplex PCR; in TCRdb, only in-frame clones are kept and a portion is missing. Here the sample spans about 190,000 clones, less than 90% being singletons. Sequences were obtained from PBMCs. The receptors shown here come from a boy between 10 and 17 years old in good health and CMV-seronegative.

V is TRBV4-1 and J is TRBJ1-2; 7 positions agree with TRBD1. The ends lost 4 bases at V and 3 bases at J; junction bases unmatched: 14. This CDR3 has 17 residues. CDR1 MGHRA and CDR2 YSYEKL come from the germline V gene. DNA of the CDR3: TGCGCCAGCAGCCCGATACAGGGGCCGGGCTGGGACTATGGCTACACCTTC. This codes for CASSPIQGPGWDYGYTF.

V gene TRBV7-9 combines with J gene TRBJ2-2, with 7 bases that match TRBD2. This CDR3 is built from 16 residues. Trimming cost V 8 bases and J 5 bases; bases outside gene matches: 14. CDR1 and CDR2 (germline): SEHNR, FQNEAQ (reference sequence). The CDR3 DNA follows: TGTGCCAGCGTCCTCGAAGGGCGGGAGAGGACCGGGGAGCTGTTTTTT. Residues: CASVLEGRERTGELFF.

The chain recombines TRBV7-9 with TRBJ1-2, with 8 bases matching TRBD1. This CDR3 region has 13 residues. The trim removed 3 bases at V and 7 bases at J, leaving 4 bases unmatched. Germline-derived CDR1 and CDR2 are SEHNR and FQNEAQ (reference sequence). Here the CDR3 reads CASSLGTGGGYTF. CDR3 DNA: TGTGCCAGCAGCTTGGGGACAGGTGGTGGCTACACCTTC.

The rearrangement joins TRBV29-1 to TRBJ1-4; D uncertain. V was trimmed by 4 bases and J by 4 bases, leaving 4 bases between them. The CDR3 length is 11 residues. The germline V gene encodes CDR1 SQVTM and CDR2 ANQGSEA. The CDR3 reads CSVVVNEKLFF. The CDR3 DNA reads TGCAGCGTTGTAGTTAATGAAAAACTGTTTTTT. Filled out from reference TRBV29-1 and TRBJ1-4, the complete variable domain reads SAVISQKPSRDICQRGTSLTIQCQVDSQVTMMFWYRQQPGQSLTLIATANQGSEATYESGFVIDKFPISRPNLTFSTLTVSNMSPEDSSIYLCSVVVNEKLFFGSGTQLSVL.

This clone was seen once. The V gene is TRBV6-6, the J gene TRBJ1-4; possibly TRBD1 for D (5 bases). Germline values: CDR1 MNHNY, CDR2 SVGAGI (reference sequence). The CDR3 sequence is 15 residues long. Trimming removed 1 base from V and 6 bases from J, with 12 bases in between. The CDR3 DNA reads TGTGCCAGCAGTTACTTTCAGGGAGGGGATGAAAAACTGTTTTTT. Amino acid sequence: CASSYFQGGDEKLFF.